The 32 T cell receptor beta chains below all came from one sample that was sequenced in a study of T cell changes during pregnancy in multiple sclerosis. Sequencing was performed with immunoSEQ multiplex PCR; in TCRdb, only in-frame clones are kept and a portion is missing. This sample has more than 100,000 clones, with almost 95% found just once. This sample comprised peripheral blood, obtained after pregnancy. The receptors here all came from a female donor with multiple sclerosis, enrolled in a pregnancy study.

This chain connects TRBV5-1 to TRBJ2-1; 8 bases are a match to TRBD1. There are 14 residues in the CDR3. Germline-derived CDR1 and CDR2 are SGHRS and YFSETQ. Trimming cost V 0 bases and J 6 bases; bases outside gene matches: 2. Here the CDR3 reads CASSLATGGNEQFF. In DNA form, the CDR3 reads TGCGCCAGCAGCTTGGCCACAGGGGGCAATGAGCAGTTCTTC.

The chain uses TRBV6-5 and TRBJ2-7; weak D call: TRBD1 (5 bases). V was cut by 2 bases and J by 4 bases, with 15 bases left in between. CDR3 length: 15 amino acids. Germline CDR1 and CDR2: MNHEY and SVGAGI. In DNA form, the CDR3 reads TGTGCCAGCAGTTACACCCAGGCCCCAGGGTACGAGCAGTACTTC. As protein: CASSYTQAPGYEQYF.

The rearrangement joins TRBV2 to TRBJ2-5; D perhaps matches TRBD1 (5 bases). CDR3 size: 13 residues. Germline CDR1 reads SNHLY; CDR2 reads FYNNEI. Trimming removed 7 bases at V and 1 base at J, with 10 bases between. The CDR3 loop is CASIRVPQETQYF. The DNA for the CDR3 is TGTGCCAGCATCAGGGTACCCCAAGAGACCCAGTACTTC.

The chain couples TRBV4-1 to TRBJ2-3, with TRBD2 identical over 10 bases. Germline CDR1 is MGHRA and CDR2 is YSYEKL. The CDR3 has 18 residues. The J segment lost 4 bases and the V segment lost 4 bases, leaving 14 bases of the junction unmatched. The CDR3: CASSRQGTSGGASDTQYF. CDR3 coding DNA: TGCGCCAGCAGCCGCCAAGGGACCAGCGGGGGGGCATCAGATACGCAGTATTTT.

The genes are TRBV5-4 and TRBJ2-1; D possibly corresponds to TRBD2 (5 bases). Germline loops: CDR1 SGHNT, CDR2 YYREEE (reference sequence). There are 13 residues in the CDR3. Trimming removed 4 bases at V and 10 bases at J, with 15 bases between. CDR3 nucleotides: TGTGCCAGCAGCCACAGCTCGGGATGGGAGCAGTTCTTC. Translating it yields CASSHSSGWEQFF.

V gene TRBV10-3 combines with J gene TRBJ2-7; 7 nucleotides line up with TRBD1. V lost 0 bases to trimming and J lost 2 bases; unmatched junction nucleotides: 4. The CDR3 extends over 15 amino acids. Germline loops: CDR1 ENHRY, CDR2 SYGVKD. The CDR3 region has the DNA TGTGCCATCAGTGAGTCGATAGGGACAGCCTACGAGCAGTACTTC. This gives the protein CAISESIGTAYEQYF.

The rearrangement joins TRBV14 to TRBJ2-7; D possibly corresponds to TRBD2 (6 bases). The CDR3 is 16 residues long. In germline, CDR1 is SGHDN, CDR2 FVKESK. V lost 4 bases to trimming and J lost 5 bases, with 21 bases between them. The CDR3 reads CASSRRRELDVDEQYF. The CDR3 bases are TGTGCCAGCAGCCGGAGGCGGGAACTCGACGTGGACGAGCAGTACTTC.

V is TRBV7-9 and J is TRBJ2-6; 7 positions agree with TRBD1. V trimming: 4 bases; J trimming: 4 bases; junction bases outside the gene matches: 1. The CDR3 has 14 residues. Per germline, CDR1 SEHNR and CDR2 FQNEAQ (reference sequence). This CDR3 reads CASSSGGGANVLTF. Written as DNA, the CDR3 is TGTGCCAGCAGCTCAGGGGGAGGGGCCAACGTCCTGACTTTC.

This rearrangement joins TRBV9 to TRBJ1-4, with D possibly TRBD1 on 5 matching bases. Germline values: CDR1 SGDLS, CDR2 YYNGEE. The V gene lost 0 bases and the J gene lost 6 bases, with 15 bases spanning the gap. The CDR3 extends over 16 amino acids. The CDR3 here is CASSVAGTGMDEKLFF. CDR3 sequence (DNA): TGTGCCAGCAGCGTAGCCGGGACTGGTATGGATGAAAAACTGTTTTTT.

J is TRBJ1-4 and V is TRBV9; 8 positions match TRBD1. CDR3 length: 15 residues. The junction had 5 bases not matched to a gene; V was cut back by 0 bases and J by 7 bases. CDR1 SGDLS and CDR2 YYNGEE come from the germline V gene. In DNA form, the CDR3 reads TGTGCCAGCAGCGTAGCTACAGGGGGAGGTGAAAAACTGTTTTTT. As protein: CASSVATGGGEKLFF.

This chain links TRBV28 with TRBJ1-4; D is undetermined. V was shortened by 5 bases and J by 0 bases, with 13 bases between the two germline ends. There are 16 residues in the CDR3. The germline V gene encodes CDR1 MDHEN and CDR2 SYDVKM. As DNA, the CDR3 is TGTGCCAGCAGTCAAGCAGGAATTGCAACTAATGAAAAACTGTTTTTT. Translation gives CASSQAGIATNEKLFF.

The V gene is TRBV4-1, the J gene TRBJ1-1; 10 nucleotides align to TRBD1. J was trimmed by 4 bases and V by 5 bases; bases with no gene match: 7. This CDR3 has 15 residues. Germline assignment: CDR1 MGHRA and CDR2 YSYEKL. This CDR3 is CASSLDRGRGTEAFF. In nucleotides, the CDR3 is TGCGCCAGCAGCTTAGACAGGGGGCGAGGCACTGAAGCTTTCTTT.

V is TRBV30 and J is TRBJ2-1; the match to TRBD2 covers 10 bases. Unmatched junction bases numbered 2, after V lost 1 base and J lost 8 bases. The CDR3 has 13 residues. Germline values: CDR1 GTSNPN, CDR2 SVGIG (reference sequence). DNA of the CDR3: TGTGCCTGGAGTGCTAGCGGGAGTGATGAGCAGTTCTTC. Its protein is CAWSASGSDEQFF.

This rearrangement joins TRBV6-1 to TRBJ2-3; D is perhaps TRBD2 (6 bases). Germline V gene data show CDR1 as MNHNS and CDR2 as SASEGT. V lost 4 bases and J 3 bases, leaving 26 bases between the germline ends. This CDR3 comprises 19 residues. The CDR3 bases are TGTGCCAGCAGTGGGGATGGAGGGATTGGCCTTAGAGCGACAGATACGCAGTATTTT. This codes for CASSGDGGIGLRATDTQYF.

This chain links TRBV27 with TRBJ1-5; 8 positions agree with TRBD1. Germline V gene sequence: CDR1 MNHEY, CDR2 SMNVEV (reference sequence). CDR3 length equals 15 residues. V trimming: 5 bases; J trimming: 7 bases; junction bases outside the gene matches: 10. CDR3 DNA sequence: TGTGCCAGCAGTACCCTTGGACAGGGCGAACAGCCCCAGCATTTT. Translating gives CASSTLGQGEQPQHF.

CDR3 sequence reads: CASSLRSPGQGAGGYTF. The CDR3 DNA is TGTGCCAGCAGCCTAAGGTCCCCGGGACAGGGGGCGGGTGGCTACACCTTC. The genes are TRBV13 and TRBJ1-2; 12 bases line up with TRBD1. The ends lost 5 bases at V and 7 bases at J; junction bases unmatched: 14. The CDR3 covers 17 residues. Germline-derived CDR1 and CDR2 are PRHDT and FYEKMQ (reference sequence).

This clone was recorded only once. The CDR3 here is CASGLAGLLDAEAFF. CDR3 DNA: TGTGCTAGTGGTTTGGCAGGACTTCTCGACGCTGAAGCTTTCTTT. The genes are TRBV12-5 and TRBJ1-1; D is uncertain. V dropped 1 base and J dropped 6 bases, with 15 bases sitting between them. This CDR3 has 15 residues. In germline, CDR1 is LGHNT, CDR2 FRNRAP.

The gene calls are TRBV10-3 and TRBJ1-3; D perhaps matches TRBD1 (6 bases). Trimming shortened V by 6 bases and J by 1 base, and 10 bases separated the two germline ends. The CDR3 runs 14 residues. The V gene's germline CDR1 is ENHRY and CDR2 SYGVKD. The CDR3: CAISLQGSGNTIYF. CDR3 nucleotide sequence: TGTGCCATCAGCTTACAGGGTTCTGGAAACACCATATATTTT.

In this sample, this clone turned up a few times. The chain recombines TRBV2 with TRBJ1-1, with unresolved D. V lost 4 bases and J lost 1, with 4 bases in between. CDR1 SNHLY and CDR2 FYNNEI come from the germline V gene. The length of the CDR3 is 12 residues. The CDR3 here is CASSVGNTEAFF. DNA of the CDR3: TGTGCCAGCAGTGTCGGGAACACTGAAGCTTTCTTT.

The chain joins TRBV7-9 to TRBJ1-6; D is undetermined. Per germline, CDR1 SEHNR and CDR2 FQNEAQ (reference sequence). There are 13 residues in the CDR3. The V and J ends lost 6 bases and 11 bases respectively, with 14 bases between them. The CDR3 is CASRDSLRAPLHF. CDR3 in DNA: TGTGCCAGCAGGGACTCCCTACGGGCACCCCTCCACTTT.

The V call is TRBV29-1, the J call TRBJ2-7; tentatively, D is TRBD2 (7 bases). Trimming removed 6 bases at V and 6 bases at J, with 18 bases between. Germline loops: CDR1 SQVTM, CDR2 ANQGSEA. The CDR3 totals 13 residues. CDR3 in amino acids: CSVGRGLQVEQYF. CDR3 DNA sequence: TGCAGCGTCGGGCGGGGGCTCCAGGTCGAGCAGTACTTC.

The chain carries TRBV15 and TRBJ2-7, with TRBD1 identical over 9 bases. Trimming cost V 3 bases and J 2 bases; bases outside gene matches: 5. CDR1 LNHNV and CDR2 YYDKDF come from the germline V gene (reference sequence). The CDR3 is made up of 15 amino acids. As DNA, the CDR3 is TGTGCCACCAGCAGTTACAGGGGGCCCCCCTACGAGCAGTACTTC. It is translated as CATSSYRGPPYEQYF.

This chain joins TRBV29-1 and TRBJ2-1, with 10 positions matching TRBD2. CDR3 size: 15 residues. The trim removed 4 bases at V and 0 bases at J, leaving 3 bases unmatched. The germline V gene encodes CDR1 SQVTM and CDR2 ANQGSEA. For the CDR3, the DNA is TGCAGCGTTGCCTCTAGCGGGAGCTCCTACAATGAGCAGTTCTTC. Protein product: CSVASSGSSYNEQFF.

The CDR3 spells CASSRTVYEQYF. The CDR3 DNA reads TGTGCCAGCTCACGGACAGTTTACGAGCAGTACTTC. The J gene is TRBJ2-7, the V gene TRBV18; D perhaps matches TRBD1 (6 bases). V shed 4 bases and J shed 4 bases, with 8 bases lying between them. Germline CDR1 reads KGHSH; CDR2 reads LQKENI. This CDR3 is built from 12 residues.

This clone was seen a single time. The chain employs TRBV4-1 and TRBJ2-1, with TRBD2 matching over 7 bases. The trim removed 0 bases at V and 7 bases at J, leaving 15 bases unmatched. Germline assignment: CDR1 MGHRA and CDR2 YSYEKL. CDR3 length: 18 residues. The CDR3 reads CASSQDRGWEGLGNEQFF. CDR3 DNA sequence: TGCGCCAGCAGCCAAGATAGAGGGTGGGAGGGCCTTGGGAATGAGCAGTTCTTC.

The chain uses TRBV5-4 and TRBJ2-2, with a tentative D call TRBD1 (6 bases). CDR3 size: 16 residues. The germline V gene encodes CDR1 SGHNT and CDR2 YYREEE (reference sequence). V lost 2 bases to trimming and J lost 0 bases, with 11 bases between them. CDR3 protein: CASSLPGAANTGELFF. The CDR3 DNA reads TGTGCCAGCAGCTTACCAGGGGCCGCGAACACCGGGGAGCTGTTTTTT.

Judged by abundance, this clone is medium-sized (0.01 to 0.1%). The chain links TRBV19 to TRBJ1-1; no firm D call. The CDR3 has 13 amino acids. V lost 4 bases and J lost 1, with 7 bases in between. Germline V lookup: CDR1 LNHDA, CDR2 SQIVND (reference sequence). CDR3 in amino acids: CASSRAGNTEAFF. The CDR3 DNA follows: TGTGCCAGTAGTAGGGCGGGGAACACTGAAGCTTTCTTT.

The chain joins TRBV30 to TRBJ1-5, with a possible D match to TRBD1 (5 bases). The CDR3 runs 15 residues. Germline V gene data show CDR1 as GTSNPN and CDR2 as SVGIG (reference sequence). Between the trimmed V and J ends, which lost 3 bases and 1 base, there was a span of 13 bases. The CDR3 nucleotides read TGTGCCTGGAGGGGATGGGGCGCCAGCAATCAGCCCCAGCATTTT. It codes for CAWRGWGASNQPQHF. Combining the CDR3 with reference TRBV30 and TRBJ1-5 gives the whole variable domain SQTIHQWPATLVQPVGSPLSLECTVEGTSNPNLYWYRQAAGRGLQLLFYSVGIGQISSEVPQNLSASRPQDRQFILSSKKLLLSDSGFYLCAWRGWGASNQPQHFGDGTRLSIL.

V is TRBV7-8 and J is TRBJ2-3, with D possibly TRBD1 on 5 matching bases. The CDR3 sequence is 15 residues long. Trimming removed 1 base at V and 7 bases at J, with 15 bases between. Germline CDR1 reads SGHVS; CDR2 reads FQNEAQ. The CDR3 reads CASSLVIQGSNTQYF. The CDR3 region has the DNA TGTGCCAGCAGCTTAGTAATCCAGGGAAGTAATACGCAGTATTTT. Drawing the rest from reference TRBV7-8 and TRBJ2-3, the complete variable domain is GAGVSQSPRYKVAKRGQDVALRCDPISGHVSLFWYQQALGQGPEFLTYFQNEAQLDKSGLPSDRFFAERPEGSVSTLKIQRTQQEDSAVYLCASSLVIQGSNTQYFGPGTRLTVL.

The chain has TRBV20-1 and TRBJ2-7, with 7 bases lining up with TRBD2. Germline V lookup: CDR1 DFQATT, CDR2 SNEGSKA (reference sequence). The CDR3 length is 10 residues. The CDR3 sequence is CSVGGYEQYF. CDR3 bases: TGCAGCGTGGGGGGGTACGAGCAGTACTTC.

The genes are TRBV30 and TRBJ2-5; TRBD2 agrees at 15 bases. The V gene's germline CDR1 is GTSNPN and CDR2 SVGIG (reference sequence). The J segment lost 4 bases and the V segment lost 1 base, leaving 7 bases of the junction unmatched. The CDR3 sequence is 17 residues long. CDR3 residues: CAWSAGLAGGVIETQYF. The CDR3 DNA reads TGTGCCTGGAGTGCGGGACTAGCGGGGGGAGTCATAGAGACCCAGTACTTC.

This clone was detected once. The CDR3 reads CASSPRADLNTEAFF. The CDR3 DNA is TGTGCCAGCAGCCCCCGGGCGGACTTGAACACTGAAGCTTTCTTT. V usage is TRBV7-2 and J usage is TRBJ1-1; D remains unclear. Trimming removed 5 bases at V and 0 bases at J, with 13 bases between. This CDR3 is built from 15 residues. The germline V gene has CDR1 SGHTA and CDR2 FQGNSA.